Presented here are 2 T cell receptor beta chains from one specimen sequenced in a study of blood T cells in healthy people across ages. Alongside a J-beta primer mix, a sample-barcoded 5' primer served in a second PCR lasting about 6 to 11 cycles. A single record per CDR3 protein comes from TCRdb applying MiXCR to the 5' RACE reads. The sample includes 750,000 to 950,000 distinct CDR3 sequences, 25% to 30% of them seen just once. These data were also reused for a study on T cells of mothers and their children.

Specimen: blood. The source is a boy aged 10-17 years in good health.

The CDR3 here is CASTLVPDTQYF. The CDR3 region has the DNA TGTGCCAGCACCCTGGTACCAGATACGCAGTATTTT. The chain couples TRBV12-3 or TRBV12-4 to TRBJ2-3; no clear D. CDR3 length equals 12 residues. V shed 7 bases and J shed 4 bases, with 9 bases lying between them.

Only a few counts were recorded for this clonotype. V gene TRBV5-1 combines with J gene TRBJ2-5; the match to TRBD1 covers 9 bases. CDR1 is SGHRS and CDR2 is YFSETQ in the germline V gene. CDR3 length: 16 amino acids. J lost 5 bases, V lost 0 bases, and 8 bases had no gene match. For the CDR3, the DNA is TGCGCCAGCAGCTTGGCCGGGACAGGGTTGACGGAGACCCAGTACTTC. Its protein is CASSLAGTGLTETQYF.